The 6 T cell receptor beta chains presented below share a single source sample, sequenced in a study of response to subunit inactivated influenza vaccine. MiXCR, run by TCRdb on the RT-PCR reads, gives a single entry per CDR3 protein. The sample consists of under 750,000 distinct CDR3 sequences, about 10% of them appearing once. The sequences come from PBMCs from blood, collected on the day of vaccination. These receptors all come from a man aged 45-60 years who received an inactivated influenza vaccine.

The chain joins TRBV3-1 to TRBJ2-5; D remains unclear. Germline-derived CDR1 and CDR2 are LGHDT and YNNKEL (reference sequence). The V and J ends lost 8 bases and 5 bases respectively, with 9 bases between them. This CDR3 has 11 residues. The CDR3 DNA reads TGTGCCAGCGGTAACGCGGAGACCCAGTACTTC. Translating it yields CASGNAETQYF.

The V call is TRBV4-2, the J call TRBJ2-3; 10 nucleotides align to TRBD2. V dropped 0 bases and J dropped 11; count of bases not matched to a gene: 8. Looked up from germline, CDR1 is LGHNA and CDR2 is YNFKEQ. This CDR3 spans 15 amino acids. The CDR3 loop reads CASSQEASGGVMQYF. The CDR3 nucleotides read TGTGCCAGCAGCCAAGAGGCCAGCGGGGGGGTTATGCAGTATTTT.

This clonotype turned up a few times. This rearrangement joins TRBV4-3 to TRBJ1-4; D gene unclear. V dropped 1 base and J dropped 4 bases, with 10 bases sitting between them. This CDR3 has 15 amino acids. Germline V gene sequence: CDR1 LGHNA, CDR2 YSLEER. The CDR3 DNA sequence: TGCGCCAGCAGCCAAGCTGTCAGACTTAATGAAAAACTGTTTTTT. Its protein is CASSQAVRLNEKLFF.

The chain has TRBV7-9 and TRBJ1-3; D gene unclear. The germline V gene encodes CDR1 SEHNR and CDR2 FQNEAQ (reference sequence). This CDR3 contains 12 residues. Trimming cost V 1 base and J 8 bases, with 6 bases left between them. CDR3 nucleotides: TGTGCCAGCAGCTTAGGGGTGGACACCATATATTTT. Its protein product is CASSLGVDTIYF. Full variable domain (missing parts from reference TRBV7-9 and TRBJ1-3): DTGVSQNPRHKITKRGQNVTFRCDPISEHNRLYWYRQTLGQGPEFLTYFQNEAQLEKSRLLSDRFSAERPKGSFSTLEIQRTEQGDSAMYLCASSLGVDTIYFGEGSWLTVV.

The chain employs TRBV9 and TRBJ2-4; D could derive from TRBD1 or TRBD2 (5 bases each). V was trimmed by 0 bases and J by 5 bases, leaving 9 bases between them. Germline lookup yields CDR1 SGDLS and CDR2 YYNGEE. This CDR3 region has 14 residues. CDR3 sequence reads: CASSVAGGENIQYF. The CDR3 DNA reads TGTGCCAGCAGCGTAGCTGGGGGTGAAAACATTCAGTACTTC.

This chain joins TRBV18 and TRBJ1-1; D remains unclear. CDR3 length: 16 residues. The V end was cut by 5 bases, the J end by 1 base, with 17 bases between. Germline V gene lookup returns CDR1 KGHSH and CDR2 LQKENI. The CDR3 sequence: CASSTTLVTANTEAFF. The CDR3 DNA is TGTGCCAGCTCAACCACCCTTGTCACAGCGAACACTGAAGCTTTCTTT.